The clone carrying this T cell receptor beta chain was observed once. This sample includes further DNA sequences coding for the same CDR3. Method: immunoSEQ multiplex PCR; TCRdb's copy keeps in-frame clones and lacks some. The sample shows tens of thousands of clones, roughly 96% of them seen only once. This sample is drawn from a study of control samples from healthy donors and cancer patients. V gave up 7 bases and J gave up 0 bases; unmatched junction bases: 12. CDR3 length: 16 amino acids. The germline V gene encodes CDR1 SQVTM and CDR2 ANQGSEA. This clonotype was obtained from a man between 25 and 39 years old in good health. Sequencing was carried out using blood. V is TRBV29-1 and J is TRBJ1-3, with TRBD1 matching over 7 bases. The CDR3 DNA follows: TGCAGCGGGGGGGGACAGACAGCGCTCTCTGGAAACACCATATATTTT. Translated, it gives CSGGGQTALSGNTIYF.